This T cell receptor (beta chain) was retrieved from a study of T cell responses to AZD1222 COVID-19 vaccine. Study results and limitations: Spike-specific TCR breadth and depth both grew after two AZD1222 doses.

A word on this clone: Its specificity is unknown.

Repertoires were generated with immunoSEQ multiplex PCR, while TCRdb's copy carries only in-frame clones and drops some. The table lists some 120,000 clones, roughly 89% of them singletons. The CDR3 covers 17 residues. V was clipped by 2 bases and J by 1 base; unmatched bases: 14. Germline lookup yields CDR1 GTSNPN and CDR2 SVGIG (reference sequence). The source of this sequence is an adult in good health. The chain combines TRBV30 with TRBJ2-7; 7 bases fit TRBD1. The sequencing here drew on peripheral blood, taken on day 0 of AZD1222 vaccination. The CDR3 spells CAWSPQITGTESYEQYF. Written as DNA, the CDR3 is TGTGCCTGGAGTCCCCAGATAACCGGGACAGAATCCTACGAGCAGTACTTC. The whole variable domain, filled in from reference TRBV30 and TRBJ2-7, reads SQTIHQWPATLVQPVGSPLSLECTVEGTSNPNLYWYRQAAGRGLQLLFYSVGIGQISSEVPQNLSASRPQDRQFILSSKKLLLSDSGFYLCAWSPQITGTESYEQYFGPGTRLTVT.